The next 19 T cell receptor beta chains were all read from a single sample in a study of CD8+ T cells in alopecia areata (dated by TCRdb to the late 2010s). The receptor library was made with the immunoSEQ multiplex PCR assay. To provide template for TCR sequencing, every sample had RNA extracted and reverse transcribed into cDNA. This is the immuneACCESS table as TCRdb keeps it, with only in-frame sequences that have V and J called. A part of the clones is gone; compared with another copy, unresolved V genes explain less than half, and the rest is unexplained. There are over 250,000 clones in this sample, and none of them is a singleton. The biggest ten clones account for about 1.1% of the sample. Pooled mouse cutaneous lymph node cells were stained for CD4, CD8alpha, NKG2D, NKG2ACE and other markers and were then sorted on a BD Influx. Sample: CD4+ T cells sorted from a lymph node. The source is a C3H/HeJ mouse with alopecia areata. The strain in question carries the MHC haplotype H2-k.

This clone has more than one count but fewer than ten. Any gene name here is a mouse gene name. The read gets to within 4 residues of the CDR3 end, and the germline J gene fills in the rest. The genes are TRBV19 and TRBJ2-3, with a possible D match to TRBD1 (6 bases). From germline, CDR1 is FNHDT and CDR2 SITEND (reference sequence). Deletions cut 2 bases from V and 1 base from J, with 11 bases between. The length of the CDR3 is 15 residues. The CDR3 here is CASSIRRGGAETLYF. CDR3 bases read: TGTGCCAGCAGTATTCGCAGGGGTGGTGCAGAA.

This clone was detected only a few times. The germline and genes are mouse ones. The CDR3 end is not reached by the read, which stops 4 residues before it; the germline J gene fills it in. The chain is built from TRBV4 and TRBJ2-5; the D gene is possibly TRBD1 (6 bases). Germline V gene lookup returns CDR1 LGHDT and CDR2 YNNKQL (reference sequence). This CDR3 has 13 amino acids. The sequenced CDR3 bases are TGTGCCAGCAGCCCCGACAGGAAAGAC. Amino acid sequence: CASSPDRKD. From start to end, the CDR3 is CASSPDRKDTQYF.

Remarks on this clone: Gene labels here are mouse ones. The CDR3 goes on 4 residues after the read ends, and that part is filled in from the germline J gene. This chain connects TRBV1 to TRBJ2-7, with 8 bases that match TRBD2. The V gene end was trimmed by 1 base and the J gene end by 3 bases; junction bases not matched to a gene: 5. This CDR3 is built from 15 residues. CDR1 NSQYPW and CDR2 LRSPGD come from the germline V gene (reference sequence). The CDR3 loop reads CTCSAGRDWSYEQYF. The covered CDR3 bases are TGCACCTGCAGTGCAGGCCGGGACTGGAGCTAT. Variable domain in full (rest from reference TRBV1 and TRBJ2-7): VTLLEQNPRWRLVPRGQAVNLRCILKNSQYPWMSWYQQDLQKQLQWLFTLRSPGDKEVKSLPGADYLATRVTDTELRLQVANMSQGRTLYCTCSAGRDWSYEQYFGPGTRLTVL.

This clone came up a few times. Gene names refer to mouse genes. CDR3 in amino acids: CAWSQGSYAEQFF. Incomplete CDR3 DNA: TGTGCCTGGAGTCAGGGCAGCTATGCT. The gene calls are TRBV31 and TRBJ2-1; D is uncertain. The read terminates 4 residues ahead of where the CDR3 ends, so the germline J gene completes it. With 1 base removed from V and 3 bases from J, the gap between germline ends came to 7 bases. The germline V gene has CDR1 GKSSPN and CDR2 SITVG. CDR3 length equals 13 residues. The full variable domain, its missing parts supplied by reference TRBV31 and TRBJ2-1, is AQTIHQWPVAEIKAVGSPLSLGCTIKGKSSPNLYWYWQATGGTLQQLFYSITVGQVESVVQLNLSASRPKDDQFILSTEKLLLSHSGFYLCAWSQGSYAEQFFGPGTRLTVL.

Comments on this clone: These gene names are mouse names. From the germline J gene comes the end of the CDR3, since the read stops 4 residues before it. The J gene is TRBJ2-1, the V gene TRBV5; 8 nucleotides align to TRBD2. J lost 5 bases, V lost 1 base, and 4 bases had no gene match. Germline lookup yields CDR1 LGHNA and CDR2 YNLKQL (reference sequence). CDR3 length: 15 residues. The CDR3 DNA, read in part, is TGTGCCAGCAGCCAAGGTGGCTGGGGGGATGCT. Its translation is CASSQGGWGDA. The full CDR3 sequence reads CASSQGGWGDAEQFF.

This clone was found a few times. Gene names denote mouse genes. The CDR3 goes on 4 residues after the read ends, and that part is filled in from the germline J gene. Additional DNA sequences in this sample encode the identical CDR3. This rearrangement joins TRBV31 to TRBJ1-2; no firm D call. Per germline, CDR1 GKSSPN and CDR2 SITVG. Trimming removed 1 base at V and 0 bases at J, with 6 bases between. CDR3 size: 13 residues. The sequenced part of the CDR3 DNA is TGTGCCTGGAGTCGACACGCAAACTCC. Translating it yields CAWSRHANS. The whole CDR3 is CAWSRHANSDYTF.

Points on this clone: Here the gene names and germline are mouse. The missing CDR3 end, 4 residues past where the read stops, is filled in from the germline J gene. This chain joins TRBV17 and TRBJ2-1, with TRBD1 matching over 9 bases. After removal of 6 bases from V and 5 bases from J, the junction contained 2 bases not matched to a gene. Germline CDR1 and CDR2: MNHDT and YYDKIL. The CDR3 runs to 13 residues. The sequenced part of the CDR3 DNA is TGTGCTAGCAGGGACAGGGGCGATGCT. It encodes CASRDRGDA. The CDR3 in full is CASRDRGDAEQFF.

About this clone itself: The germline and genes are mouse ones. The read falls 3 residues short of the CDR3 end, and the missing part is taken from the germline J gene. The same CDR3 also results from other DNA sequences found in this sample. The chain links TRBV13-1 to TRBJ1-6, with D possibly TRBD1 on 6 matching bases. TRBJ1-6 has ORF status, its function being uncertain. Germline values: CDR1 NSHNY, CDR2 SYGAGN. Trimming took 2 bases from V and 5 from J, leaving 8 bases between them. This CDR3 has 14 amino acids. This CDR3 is CASSEQGDNSPLYF. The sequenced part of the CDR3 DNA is TGTGCCAGCAGTGAACAGGGAGATAATTCGCCC.

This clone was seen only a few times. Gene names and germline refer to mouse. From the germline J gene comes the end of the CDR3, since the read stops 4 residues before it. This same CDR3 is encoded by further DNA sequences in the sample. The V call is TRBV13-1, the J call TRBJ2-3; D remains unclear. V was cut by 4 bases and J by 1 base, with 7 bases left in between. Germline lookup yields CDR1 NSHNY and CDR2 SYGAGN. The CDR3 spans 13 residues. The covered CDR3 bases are TGTGCCAGCAGTCCTCAGGGTGCAGAA. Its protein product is CASSPQGAE. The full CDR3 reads CASSPQGAETLYF.

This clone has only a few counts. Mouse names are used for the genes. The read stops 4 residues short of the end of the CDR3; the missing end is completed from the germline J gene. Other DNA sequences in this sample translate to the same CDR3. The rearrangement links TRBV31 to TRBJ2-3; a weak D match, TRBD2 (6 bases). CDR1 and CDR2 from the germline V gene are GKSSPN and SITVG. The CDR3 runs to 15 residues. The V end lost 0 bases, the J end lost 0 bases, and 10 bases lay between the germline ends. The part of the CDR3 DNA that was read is TGTGCCTGGAGTCTATGGGGGACTAGTGCAGAA. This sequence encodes CAWSLWGTSAE. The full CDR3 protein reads CAWSLWGTSAETLYF.

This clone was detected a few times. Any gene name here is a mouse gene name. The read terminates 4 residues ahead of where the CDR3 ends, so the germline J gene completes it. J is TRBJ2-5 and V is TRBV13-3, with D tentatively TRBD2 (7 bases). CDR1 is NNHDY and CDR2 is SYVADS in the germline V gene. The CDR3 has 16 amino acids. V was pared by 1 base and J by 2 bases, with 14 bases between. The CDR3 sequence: CASSDKGGPVQDTQYF. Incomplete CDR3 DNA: TGTGCCAGCAGTGATAAAGGGGGGCCGGTCCAAGAC.

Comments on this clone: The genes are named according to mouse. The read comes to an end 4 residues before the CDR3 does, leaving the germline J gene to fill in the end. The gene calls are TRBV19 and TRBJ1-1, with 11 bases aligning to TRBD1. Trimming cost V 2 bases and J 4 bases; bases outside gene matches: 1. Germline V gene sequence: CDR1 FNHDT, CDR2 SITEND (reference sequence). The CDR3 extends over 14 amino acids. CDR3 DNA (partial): TGTGCCAGCAGTATCGGACAGGGGGCCACA. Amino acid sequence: CASSIGQGAT. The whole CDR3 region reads CASSIGQGATEVFF.

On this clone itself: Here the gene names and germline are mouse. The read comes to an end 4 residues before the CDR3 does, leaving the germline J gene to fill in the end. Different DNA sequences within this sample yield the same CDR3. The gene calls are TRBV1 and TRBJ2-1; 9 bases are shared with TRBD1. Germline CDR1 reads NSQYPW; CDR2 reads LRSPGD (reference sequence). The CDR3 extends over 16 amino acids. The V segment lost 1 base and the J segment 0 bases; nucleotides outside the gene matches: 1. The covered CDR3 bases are TGCACCTGCAGTGCAGCGACAGGGGGTAACTATGCT. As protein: CTCSAATGGNYA. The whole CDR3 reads CTCSAATGGNYAEQFF. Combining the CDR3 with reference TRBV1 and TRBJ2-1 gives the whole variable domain VTLLEQNPRWRLVPRGQAVNLRCILKNSQYPWMSWYQQDLQKQLQWLFTLRSPGDKEVKSLPGADYLATRVTDTELRLQVANMSQGRTLYCTCSAATGGNYAEQFFGPGTRLTVL.

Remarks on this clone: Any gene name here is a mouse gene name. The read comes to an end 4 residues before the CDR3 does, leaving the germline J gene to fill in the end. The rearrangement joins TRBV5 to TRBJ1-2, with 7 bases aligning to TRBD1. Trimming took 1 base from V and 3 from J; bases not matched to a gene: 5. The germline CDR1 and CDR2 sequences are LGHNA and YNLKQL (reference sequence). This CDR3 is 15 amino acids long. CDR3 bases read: TGTGCCAGCAGCCAAGGACAGGGAGGGGACTCC. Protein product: CASSQGQGGDS. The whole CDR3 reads CASSQGQGGDSDYTF.

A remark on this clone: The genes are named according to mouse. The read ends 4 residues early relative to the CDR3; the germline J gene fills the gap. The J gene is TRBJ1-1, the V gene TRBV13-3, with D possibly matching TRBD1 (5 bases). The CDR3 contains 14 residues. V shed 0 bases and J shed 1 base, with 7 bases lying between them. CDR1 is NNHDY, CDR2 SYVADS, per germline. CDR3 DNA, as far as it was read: TGTGCCAGCAGTGATGGGACAAAAAACACA. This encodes CASSDGTKNT. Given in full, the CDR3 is CASSDGTKNTEVFF.

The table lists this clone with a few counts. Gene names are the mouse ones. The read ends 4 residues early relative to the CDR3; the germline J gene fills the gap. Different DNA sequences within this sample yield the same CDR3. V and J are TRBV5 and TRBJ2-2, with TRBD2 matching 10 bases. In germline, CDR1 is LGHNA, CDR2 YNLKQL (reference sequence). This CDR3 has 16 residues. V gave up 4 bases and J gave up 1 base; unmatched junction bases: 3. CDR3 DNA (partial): TGTGCCAGCAGCCTCGGGACTGGGGTAAACACCGGG. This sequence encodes CASSLGTGVNTG. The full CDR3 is CASSLGTGVNTGQLYF.

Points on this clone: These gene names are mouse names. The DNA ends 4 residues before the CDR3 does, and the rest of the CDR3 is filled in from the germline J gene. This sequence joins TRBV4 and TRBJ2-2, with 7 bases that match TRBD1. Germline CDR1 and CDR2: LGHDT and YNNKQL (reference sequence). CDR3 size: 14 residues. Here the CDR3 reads CASSRLTGRGQLYF. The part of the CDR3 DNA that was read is TGTGCCAGCAGCCGACTGACAGGGCGCGGG.

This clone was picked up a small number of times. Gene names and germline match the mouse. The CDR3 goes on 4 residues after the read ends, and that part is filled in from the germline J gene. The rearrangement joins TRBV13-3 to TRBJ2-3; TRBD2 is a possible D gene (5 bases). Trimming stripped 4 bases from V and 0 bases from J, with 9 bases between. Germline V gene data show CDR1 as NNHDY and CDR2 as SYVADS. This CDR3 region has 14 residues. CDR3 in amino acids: CASSYWTSAETLYF. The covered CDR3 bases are TGTGCCAGCAGTTACTGGACTAGTGCAGAA.

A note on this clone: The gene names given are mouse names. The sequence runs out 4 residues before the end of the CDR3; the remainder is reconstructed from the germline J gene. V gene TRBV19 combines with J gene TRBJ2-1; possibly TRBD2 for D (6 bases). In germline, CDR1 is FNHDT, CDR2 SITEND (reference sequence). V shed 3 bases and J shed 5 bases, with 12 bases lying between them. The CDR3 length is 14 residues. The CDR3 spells CASSNWEGNAEQFF. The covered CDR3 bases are TGTGCCAGCAGTAACTGGGAAGGGAATGCT.